This TCR beta chain is drawn from a study of blood T cell repertoires in COVID-19. Assay used: immunoSEQ multiplex PCR; TCRdb lists only in-frame clones, some missing. Among fewer than 200,000 clones listed, roughly 80% were seen once. The CDR3 sequence is 16 residues long. Germline lookup yields CDR1 KGHSY and CDR2 FQNENV. J lost 7 bases, V lost 4 bases, and 5 bases had no gene match. V usage is TRBV16 and J usage is TRBJ2-1, with TRBD2 identical over 15 bases. The sequence derives from a woman between 40 and 55 years old with COVID-19, enrolled during active disease. Sample: peripheral blood. The CDR3 coding sequence is TGTGCCAGCAGCCCCATGGGGACTAGCGGGAGGAATGAGCAGTTCTTC. This gives the protein CASSPMGTSGRNEQFF. The complete variable domain, with remaining parts taken from reference TRBV16 and TRBJ2-1, reads GEEVAQTPKHLVRGEGQKAKLYCAPIKGHSYVFWYQQVLKNEFKFLISFQNENVFDETGMPKERFSAKCLPNSPCSLEIQATKLEDSAVYFCASSPMGTSGRNEQFFGPGTRLTVL.